Listed here are 10 T cell receptor beta chains from one sample, sequenced in a study of cytomegalovirus exposure and HLA in healthy donors. The PCR ran on 60 Vbeta and 13 Jbeta primers. The protocol was immunoSEQ multiplex PCR, while the TCRdb copy is restricted to in-frame clones and leaves out a portion. Seen here are a few hundred thousand clones, over 90% observed once, and the top ten hold about 1.7%. The specimen was PBMCs. These receptors originate from a girl between 2 and 10 years old in good health and CMV-seronegative.

In DNA form, the CDR3 reads TGCGCCAGCAGCCCCAGGACTAGCGGGGGCTACGAGCAGTACTTC. Translation gives CASSPRTSGGYEQYF. The chain carries TRBV5-1 and TRBJ2-7; TRBD2 matches at 13 bases. V was clipped by 4 bases and J by 3 bases; unmatched bases: 4. Germline assignment: CDR1 SGHRS and CDR2 YFSETQ. The CDR3 length is 15 residues.

The chain has TRBV19 and TRBJ1-6; 7 bases line up with TRBD1. Germline assignment: CDR1 LNHDA and CDR2 SQIVND (reference sequence). The CDR3 consists of 16 residues. V shed 2 bases, J shed 7 bases, and the junction held 8 bases outside the gene matches. CDR3 nucleotides: TGTGCCAGTAGTATATTTCCCGGGACAGAAAATTCACCCCTCCACTTT. It encodes CASSIFPGTENSPLHF.

The rearrangement joins TRBV18 to TRBJ2-7, with TRBD2 as a possible D gene (5 bases). Germline assignment: CDR1 KGHSH and CDR2 LQKENI. V was pared by 2 bases and J by 4 bases, with 9 bases between. The CDR3 contains 13 residues. Here the CDR3 reads CASSPDEGYEQYF. The CDR3 DNA is TGTGCCAGCTCACCAGACGAGGGTTACGAGCAGTACTTC.

The genes are TRBV2 and TRBJ2-1, with 15 bases matching TRBD2. Looked up from germline, CDR1 is SNHLY and CDR2 is FYNNEI. The CDR3 has 19 residues. V lost 3 bases to trimming and J lost 12 bases; unmatched junction nucleotides: 18. CDR3 nucleotide sequence: TGTGCCAGCAGTGATGATTTAGGACTAGCGGGAGGGCCATCTTTAGGGCAGTTCTTC. Its protein product is CASSDDLGLAGGPSLGQFF.

This sequence joins TRBV28 and TRBJ1-1; 8 nucleotides match TRBD1. Germline CDR1 is MDHEN and CDR2 is SYDVKM. V gave up 6 bases and J gave up 0 bases; unmatched junction bases: 15. The CDR3 is made up of 18 amino acids. CDR3 protein: CASSLPRTGFLMNTEAFF. CDR3 nucleotides: TGTGCCAGCAGCCTACCGAGGACAGGGTTCCTCATGAACACTGAAGCTTTCTTT.

This clone was seen a handful of times. The chain is built from TRBV7-9 and TRBJ1-1; 7 bases align to TRBD1. Germline loops: CDR1 SEHNR, CDR2 FQNEAQ (reference sequence). V shed 5 bases, J shed 5 bases, and the junction held 8 bases outside the gene matches. The CDR3 covers 14 residues. The CDR3 region has the DNA TGTGCCAGCAGCCCTCAGACAGGGAGAACTGAAGCTTTCTTT. This sequence encodes CASSPQTGRTEAFF.

The chain uses TRBV7-9 and TRBJ2-7; 8 positions agree with TRBD1. This CDR3 is 14 amino acids long. Trimming at V came to 2 bases and at J to 5 bases, leaving 5 bases not matched to a gene. Germline lookup yields CDR1 SEHNR and CDR2 FQNEAQ (reference sequence). CDR3 sequence: CASSLRPGGNEQYF. For the CDR3, the DNA is TGTGCCAGCAGCTTAAGACCAGGGGGCAACGAGCAGTACTTC.

This chain joins TRBV14 and TRBJ1-1; no clear D. Trimming took off 3 bases at V and 3 bases at J, with 5 bases between the two ends. CDR1 and CDR2 (germline): SGHDN, FVKESK. The CDR3 has 12 amino acids. CDR3 nucleotides: TGTGCCAGCAGCCAGTCGGACACTGAAGCTTTCTTT. Its translation: CASSQSDTEAFF.

This clone appeared once. This sequence joins TRBV7-9 and TRBJ2-5; 12 bases fit TRBD2. The germline CDR1 and CDR2 sequences are SEHNR and FQNEAQ (reference sequence). V was clipped by 0 bases and J by 4 bases; unmatched bases: 9. The CDR3 totals 18 residues. The CDR3 sequence: CASSLARTSGDSLETQYF. The DNA of the CDR3 is TGTGCCAGCAGCTTAGCCCGGACTAGCGGGGACTCTCTAGAGACCCAGTACTTC. Full variable domain (missing parts from reference TRBV7-9 and TRBJ2-5): DTGVSQNPRHKITKRGQNVTFRCDPISEHNRLYWYRQTLGQGPEFLTYFQNEAQLEKSRLLSDRFSAERPKGSFSTLEIQRTEQGDSAMYLCASSLARTSGDSLETQYFGPGTRLLVL.

The chain is built from TRBV6-5 and TRBJ2-7; no firm D call. The V gene's germline CDR1 is MNHEY and CDR2 SVGAGI. CDR3 length: 14 residues. V dropped 0 bases and J dropped 4 bases, with 10 bases sitting between them. CDR3 region: CASSYSVSRYEQYF. Here the CDR3 DNA reads TGTGCCAGCAGTTACTCGGTGTCGCGGTACGAGCAGTACTTC.